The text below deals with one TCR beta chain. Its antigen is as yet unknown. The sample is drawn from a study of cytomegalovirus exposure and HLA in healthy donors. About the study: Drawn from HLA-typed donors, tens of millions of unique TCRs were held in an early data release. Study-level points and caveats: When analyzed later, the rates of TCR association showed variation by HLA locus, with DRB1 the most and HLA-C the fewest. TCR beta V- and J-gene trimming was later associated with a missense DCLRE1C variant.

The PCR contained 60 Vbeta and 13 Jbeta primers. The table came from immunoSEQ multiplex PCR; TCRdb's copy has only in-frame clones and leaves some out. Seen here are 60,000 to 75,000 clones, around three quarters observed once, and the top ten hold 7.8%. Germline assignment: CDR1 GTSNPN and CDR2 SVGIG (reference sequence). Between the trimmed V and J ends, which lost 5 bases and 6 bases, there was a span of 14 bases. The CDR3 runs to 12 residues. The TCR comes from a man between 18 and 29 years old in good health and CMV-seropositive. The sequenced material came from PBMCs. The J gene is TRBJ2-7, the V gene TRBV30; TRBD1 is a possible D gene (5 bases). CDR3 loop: CAWQTRVAEQYF. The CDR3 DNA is TGTGCCTGGCAAACCAGGGTGGCCGAGCAGTACTTC. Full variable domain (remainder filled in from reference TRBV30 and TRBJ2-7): SQTIHQWPATLVQPVGSPLSLECTVEGTSNPNLYWYRQAAGRGLQLLFYSVGIGQISSEVPQNLSASRPQDRQFILSSKKLLLSDSGFYLCAWQTRVAEQYFGPGTRLTVT.